The rows below give T cell receptor beta chains drawn from one sample of a study of blood T cell repertoires in COVID-19. Method: immunoSEQ multiplex PCR; TCRdb's copy keeps in-frame clones and lacks some. Of a few hundred thousand clones listed, roughly 80% are singletons. Sequencing was done on a sample of peripheral blood. These receptor sequences come from a woman between 18 and 29 years old with acute or convalescent COVID-19. The CDR3 runs from the conserved cysteine through the conserved F or W. D genes are given only for firm matches. Some rows mark clone size as missing; the rest say once, few, many or name a class of expanded clone.

V gene,D gene,J gene,clone size,CDR3 protein,CDR3 DNA
TRBV7-3,TRBD1,TRBJ1-1,.,CASSPQGDTEAFF,TGTGCCAGCAGCCCACAGGGGGACACTGAAGCTTTCTTT
TRBV3-1/TRBV3-2,TRBD2,TRBJ2-1,.,CASSQDPFRPSGREYIYNEQFF,TGTGCCAGCAGCCAAGATCCTTTTCGTCCTAGCGGGAGGGAATACATCTACAATGAGCAGTTCTTC
TRBV18,.,TRBJ2-1,once,CASSPMGLGNEQFF,TGTGCCAGCTCACCTATGGGACTGGGCAATGAGCAGTTCTTC
TRBV30,TRBD2,TRBJ2-7,once,CAWRGGTGTSGPEQYF,TGTGCCTGGAGGGGGGGAACCGGGACTAGCGGACCGGAGCAGTACTTC
TRBV19,.,TRBJ2-7,.,CASSMDTGSGRNEQYF,TGTGCCAGTAGTATGGACACGGGGTCTGGGAGGAACGAGCAGTACTTC
TRBV19,TRBD2,TRBJ2-2,.,CASSIVGLAGNTGELFF,TGTGCCAGTAGTATAGTGGGGCTAGCGGGCAACACCGGGGAGCTGTTTTTT
TRBV29-1,.,TRBJ2-2,.,CSVERGYGDGELFF,TGCAGCGTTGAAAGAGGCTACGGGGACGGGGAGCTGTTTTTT
TRBV30,.,TRBJ2-3,few,CAWRFSLAIYTDTQYF,TGTGCCTGGAGATTTTCTCTAGCTATATACACAGATACGCAGTATTTT
TRBV11-2,TRBD1,TRBJ1-1,.,CASSPDRGTEAFF,TGTGCCAGCAGCCCCGACAGGGGCACTGAAGCTTTCTTT
TRBV23-1,TRBD1,TRBJ2-7,once,CASSQVTGLSYEQYF,TGCGCCAGCAGTCAAGTGACAGGGCTTAGCTACGAGCAGTACTTC
TRBV7-2,.,TRBJ2-5,.,CASSLTGGETQYF,TGTGCCAGCAGCTTAACAGGCGGTGAGACCCAGTACTTC
TRBV7-6,TRBD2,TRBJ2-2,.,CASSMGLAEITGELFF,TGTGCCAGCAGCATGGGACTAGCGGAGATCACCGGGGAGCTGTTTTTT
TRBV18,.,TRBJ1-4,.,CASSPRSGPNEKLFF,TGTGCCAGCTCACCACGGTCGGGTCCTAATGAAAAACTGTTTTTT
TRBV19,.,TRBJ1-1,.,CASTPISAGLRAEAFF,TGTGCCAGTACCCCGATCTCGGCAGGGCTTCGGGCTGAAGCTTTCTTT
TRBV9,.,TRBJ2-3,.,CASSVSSSTDTQYF,TGTGCCAGCAGCGTAAGTAGCAGCACAGATACGCAGTATTTT
TRBV30,.,TRBJ2-1,.,CAWIPTVPSYDEQFF,TGTGCCTGGATTCCGACAGTCCCATCTTACGATGAGCAGTTCTTC
TRBV30,.,TRBJ2-2,.,CAWSVQGAGELFF,TGTGCCTGGAGTGTACAAGGGGCCGGGGAGCTGTTTTTT
TRBV4-2,TRBD1,TRBJ2-7,.,CASSPSLGQGHEQYF,TGTGCCAGCAGCCCAAGCCTGGGACAGGGCCACGAGCAGTACTTC
TRBV25-1,TRBD2,TRBJ2-7,.,CASSDPSGKTYEQYF,TGTGCCAGCAGTGATCCTAGCGGGAAAACCTACGAGCAGTACTTC
TRBV6-5,TRBD1,TRBJ2-2,.,CASSGRQGYTGELFF,TGTGCCAGCAGCGGCCGACAGGGATACACCGGGGAGCTGTTTTTT
TRBV18,.,TRBJ2-3,.,CASSPPNRNTDTQYF,TGTGCCAGCTCACCACCTAACAGAAACACAGATACGCAGTATTTT
TRBV30,TRBD1,TRBJ1-2,.,CAWGTGFNYGYTF,TGTGCCTGGGGGACAGGTTTTAACTATGGCTACACCTTC
TRBV9,.,TRBJ2-3,.,CASSPSQGGTDTQYF,TGTGCCAGCAGCCCCAGTCAGGGGGGAACAGATACGCAGTATTTT
TRBV27,.,TRBJ1-4,.,CASGRAATNEKLFF,TGTGCCAGCGGGCGAGCAGCAACTAATGAAAAACTGTTTTTT
TRBV3-1/TRBV3-2,TRBD2,TRBJ2-1,.,CASSGGLAGALPYNEQFF,TGTGCCAGCAGCGGGGGACTAGCGGGAGCCCTTCCCTACAATGAGCAGTTCTTC
TRBV7-2,.,TRBJ1-2,.,CASSPRGGGVNYGYTF,TGTGCCAGCAGCCCGAGAGGCGGCGGGGTTAACTATGGCTACACCTTC
TRBV18,TRBD1,TRBJ2-7,.,CASSPQGAVYEQYF,TGTGCCAGCTCACCACAGGGGGCAGTCTACGAGCAGTACTTC
TRBV10-3,.,TRBJ1-1,once,CAISEPRGGTEAFF,TGTGCCATCAGTGAGCCGAGGGGAGGAACTGAAGCTTTCTTT
TRBV30,.,TRBJ2-4,.,CAWSVPPPIAKNIQYF,TGTGCCTGGAGTGTTCCCCCCCCCATAGCCAAAAACATTCAGTACTTC
TRBV7-2,TRBD2,TRBJ2-1,few,CASSLGPGTSGGTQQFF,TGTGCCAGCAGCTTAGGACCCGGGACTAGCGGGGGCACCCAACAGTTCTTC
TRBV13,TRBD1,TRBJ2-3,.,CASSPPQGDGRWDTQYF,TGTGCCAGCAGCCCCCCCCAGGGGGACGGACGATGGGATACGCAGTATTTT
TRBV27,TRBD1,TRBJ1-5,.,CASSLLSGGKQPQHF,TGTGCCAGCAGTTTATTATCAGGGGGCAAACAGCCCCAGCATTTT
TRBV7-9,TRBD1,TRBJ1-1,.,CASSPSLTGVEAFF,TGTGCCAGCAGCCCTAGCCTGACAGGGGTCGAGGCTTTCTTT
TRBV3-1/TRBV3-2,TRBD1,TRBJ2-2,few,CASSRGQVRNTGELFF,TGTGCCAGCAGCAGGGGACAGGTCCGGAACACCGGGGAGCTGTTTTTT
TRBV19,.,TRBJ1-5,few,CASSMVRQASNQPQHF,TGTGCCAGTAGTATGGTCAGACAGGCCAGCAATCAGCCCCAGCATTTT
TRBV30,TRBD2,TRBJ2-7,.,CAWRTSGRGYEQYF,TGTGCCTGGAGGACTAGCGGGAGAGGCTACGAGCAGTACTTC
TRBV9,TRBD1,TRBJ1-2,.,CASSDGTDLPYGYTF,TGTGCCAGCAGCGACGGGACAGACCTACCCTATGGCTACACCTTC
TRBV7-2,.,TRBJ2-7,few,CASSHSYEQYF,TGTGCCAGCAGCCACTCCTACGAGCAGTACTTC
TRBV27,.,TRBJ1-6,.,CASSFLTGSSYNSPLHF,TGTGCCAGCAGTTTCCTTACCGGGAGCTCCTATAATTCACCCCTCCACTTT
TRBV14,TRBD2,TRBJ2-2,.,CASSPKSSGGNTGELFF,TGTGCCAGCAGCCCAAAATCTAGCGGAGGGAACACCGGGGAGCTGTTTTTT
TRBV9,TRBD1,TRBJ1-1,.,CASSVVLSGTADEAFF,TGTGCCAGCAGCGTAGTCTTATCCGGGACAGCCGATGAAGCTTTCTTT
TRBV5-6,.,TRBJ1-5,few,CASSPDGGYNQPQHF,TGTGCCAGCAGCCCAGACGGAGGATACAATCAGCCCCAGCATTTT
TRBV7-3,TRBD2,TRBJ2-1,.,CASSNPTSGAYNEQFF,TGTGCCAGCAGCAACCCAACTAGCGGAGCCTACAATGAGCAGTTCTTC
TRBV6-2/TRBV6-3,.,TRBJ2-7,.,CASSYWGGSSYEQYF,TGTGCCAGCAGTTATTGGGGCGGTAGCTCCTACGAGCAGTACTTC
TRBV28,.,TRBJ2-7,.,CASSLGREYEQYF,TGTGCCAGCAGTTTGGGCAGGGAATACGAGCAGTACTTC
TRBV5-1,TRBD1,TRBJ2-7,.,CASSPGQTLYEQYF,TGCGCCAGCAGCCCGGGACAGACACTCTACGAGCAGTACTTC
TRBV6-5,TRBD1,TRBJ2-7,.,CASSYRGTGPTYEQYF,TGTGCCAGCAGTTACAGGGGGACAGGACCAACCTACGAGCAGTACTTC
TRBV7-8,.,TRBJ1-1,.,CASSLGTRNTEAFF,TGTGCCAGCAGCTTAGGGACAAGGAACACTGAAGCTTTCTTT
TRBV7-6,TRBD2,TRBJ2-1,once,CASSLAPPAGGYNEQFF,TGTGCCAGCAGCTTAGCGCCACCAGCGGGAGGGTACAATGAGCAGTTCTTC
TRBV30,.,TRBJ1-5,.,CAWSAPTGYNQPQHF,TGTGCCTGGAGTGCCCCGACAGGTTACAATCAGCCCCAGCATTTT
TRBV7-2,.,TRBJ2-1,.,CASSPLDYGYNEQFF,TGTGCCAGCAGCCCCCTGGACTATGGCTACAATGAGCAGTTCTTC
TRBV30,.,TRBJ2-3,few,CAWSVLAGGVSTDTQYF,TGTGCCTGGAGTGTACTGGCGGGTGGTGTGAGCACAGATACGCAGTATTTT
TRBV3-1/TRBV3-2,.,TRBJ2-5,.,CASSQDGGKETQYF,TGTGCCAGCAGCCAAGATGGGGGGAAAGAGACCCAGTACTTC
TRBV6-6,.,TRBJ1-5,.,CATRRDSNQPQHF,TGTGCCACCAGGAGAGATAGCAATCAGCCCCAGCATTTT
TRBV28,TRBD1,TRBJ1-2,.,CASGLQGAGYTF,TGTGCCAGCGGCCTACAGGGGGCTGGCTACACCTTC
TRBV3-1/TRBV3-2,.,TRBJ2-7,.,CASSPSGTHEQYF,TGTGCCAGCAGCCCATCCGGGACTCACGAGCAGTACTTC
TRBV5-1,.,TRBJ2-3,.,CASSYSGELGDTQYF,TGCGCCAGCAGCTATTCGGGAGAGCTCGGAGATACGCAGTATTTT
TRBV18,TRBD1,TRBJ2-7,.,CASSPWDGTVAYEQYF,TGTGCCAGCTCACCCTGGGACGGGACAGTAGCCTACGAGCAGTACTTC